The clone carrying this T cell receptor beta chain was picked up a small number of times. Each CDR3 protein is one row after TCRdb ran MiXCR on the 5' RACE reads. The data show 40,000 to 65,000 distinct CDR3 sequences, under 15% seen once. This sample is drawn from a study of T cells of healthy individuals. The CDR3 has 15 residues. V lost 6 bases and J 5 bases, leaving 19 bases between the germline ends. Germline CDR1 reads ENHRY; CDR2 reads SYGVKD. The rearrangement joins TRBV10-3 to TRBJ2-5; the D gene is possibly TRBD2 (5 bases). This TCR came from a human donor in good health. CDR3 in DNA: TGTGCCATCAGCGGAAGGTCCGGAGGAGTGGAGACCCAGTACTTC. This gives the protein CAISGRSGGVETQYF.